The TCR beta chain described here comes from a study of T cell responses to AZD1222 COVID-19 vaccine (dated by TCRdb to the early 2020s). With respect to the entire study: TCR sequencing was performed for roughly 250 trial participants, of whom about 210 were given two doses of AZD1222 and some 25 were given two doses of MenACWY control vaccine. Enrollment into the trials was organized by age into subgroups of 18-55, 56-69 and 70-plus years, and those subgroups contained roughly 150, 30 and 60 TCR-sequenced participants, respectively. The paper's findings and limits, for the study overall: In the small 56-69-year group, the increase in depth fell short of significance, most likely because of low power. The vaccine-associated CD4 TCRs covered the entire spike protein, and the dominant responses fell in regions 160-218 and 743-854. Participants were mostly white British and included more females than males, and it was suggested by the authors that clonal diversity may have been underestimated. A significant rise in spike-specific TCR breadth and depth was observed after two AZD1222 doses relative to day 0 and relative to MenACWY recipients. Because no day 14 peak-response samples were available, the repertoires could be characterized only after the peak T cell response. Reportedly, close to half of the unique spike-specific TCRs recognized epitopes lying outside the regions that are mutated in the B.1.351 and B.1.1.7 variants. Only five to seven AZD1222 recipients were SARS-CoV-2 seropositive at baseline, limiting conclusions about previously exposed vaccinees.

According to the study, the label for this sample's time point signals: about 28 days (+/-7) after the second vaccine dose. AZD1222 recipients whose second dose came at about 4 weeks and those whose second dose came at about 12 weeks were combined into one group, since spike-specific TCR depth and breadth did not differ between the two schedules. Samples from vaccinated people were obtained from the UK trials COV001 and COV002, which included a single-blind randomized controlled phase 2/3 trial of AZD1222 (ChAdOx1 nCoV-19) in healthy adults. Trial participant PBMC samples were collected at day 0 and day 28 after the second dose for TCRbeta chain sequencing. There are 13 amino acids in the CDR3, from cysteine to phenylalanine inclusive. Left in the record is the CDR3 DNA by itself, 39 bases read in frame from the first base. At the junction V is shortened by 9 bases and J by 7 bases; bases outside the gene matches: 7. Based on the germline V gene, the CDR1 and CDR2 sequences are LGHNT and FRNRAP.

About this clone itself: Its recognized antigen is unknown. No base-level quality is on record; no much larger clone is a single base apart.

The CDR3 regions of human TCRbeta chains were subjected to immunosequencing. The study's own analysis went as follows. Repertoire TCRs were checked for matches against a reference library of SARS-CoV-2-specific TCRs that had been generated using the MIRA antigen-specificity platform. Breadth meant the fraction of unique TCRs that were SARS-CoV-2-associated, whereas depth meant the fraction of total T cells that were SARS-CoV-2-associated. Using the MIRA data, each spike-specific TCR was assigned both to the spike region to which the TCR was reactive and to a CD4 or CD8 class. Log10-transformed breadth and depth values were compared by one-way ANOVA with Sidak's multiple comparisons tests. TCRdb stores this immuneACCESS table with in-frame sequences only. Part of the clones is absent; in the studies checked, under half of the shortfall reflects unresolved V genes, and no reason is known for the rest. The V and J calls and clone size come from that table; D and trimming were worked out from the DNA. The sample table records about 120,000 clones; about 92% of these occur just once. Approximately 5% of the sample comes from the top ten.

The receptor chain draws on TRBV12-5 and TRBJ2-7, with 12 bases aligning to TRBD2. The source material was peripheral blood, sampled 28 days after the second AZD1222 dose. The origin of this receptor is an adult who received the AZD1222 COVID-19 vaccine. The sequenced DNA is TGTGCTAGCATACTGCTAGCGGGAGGGGAGCAGTACTTC. Its protein is CASILLAGGEQYF.